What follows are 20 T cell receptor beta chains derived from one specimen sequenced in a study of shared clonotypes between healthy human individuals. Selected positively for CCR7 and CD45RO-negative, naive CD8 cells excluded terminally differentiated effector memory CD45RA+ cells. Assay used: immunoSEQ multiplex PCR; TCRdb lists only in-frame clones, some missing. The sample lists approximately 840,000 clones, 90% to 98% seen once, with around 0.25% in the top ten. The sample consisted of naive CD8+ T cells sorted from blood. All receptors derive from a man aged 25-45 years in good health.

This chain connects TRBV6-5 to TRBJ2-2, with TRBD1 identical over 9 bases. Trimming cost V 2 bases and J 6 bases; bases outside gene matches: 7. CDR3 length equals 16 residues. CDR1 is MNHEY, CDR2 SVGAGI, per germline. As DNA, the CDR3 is TGTGCCAGCAGTTACGGGACAGGGTCAGTCCCCGGGGAGCTGTTTTTT. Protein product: CASSYGTGSVPGELFF.

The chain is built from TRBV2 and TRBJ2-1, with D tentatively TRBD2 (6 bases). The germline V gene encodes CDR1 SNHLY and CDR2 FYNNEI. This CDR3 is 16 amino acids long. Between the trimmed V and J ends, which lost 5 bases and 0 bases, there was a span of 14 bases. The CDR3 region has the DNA TGTGCCAGCAGTTGGAGGACTATCAACTCCTACAATGAGCAGTTCTTC. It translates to CASSWRTINSYNEQFF.

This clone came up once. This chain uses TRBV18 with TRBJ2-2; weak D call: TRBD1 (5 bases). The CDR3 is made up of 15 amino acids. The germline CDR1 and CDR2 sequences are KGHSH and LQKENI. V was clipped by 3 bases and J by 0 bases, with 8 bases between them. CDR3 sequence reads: CASSPGQSNTGELFF. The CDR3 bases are TGTGCCAGCTCACCGGGGCAGTCGAACACCGGGGAGCTGTTTTTT.

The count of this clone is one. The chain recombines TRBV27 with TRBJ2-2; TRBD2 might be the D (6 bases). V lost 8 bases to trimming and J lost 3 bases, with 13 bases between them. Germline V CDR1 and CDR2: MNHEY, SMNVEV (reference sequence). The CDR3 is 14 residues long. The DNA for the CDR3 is TGTGCCAGCTCTAATCGGGGGTACACCGGGGAGCTGTTTTTT. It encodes CASSNRGYTGELFF.

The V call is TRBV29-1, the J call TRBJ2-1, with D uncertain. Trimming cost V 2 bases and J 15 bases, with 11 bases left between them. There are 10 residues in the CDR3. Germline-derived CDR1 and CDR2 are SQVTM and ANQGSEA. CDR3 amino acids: CSVERRESFF. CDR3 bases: TGCAGCGTTGAAAGACGAGAATCGTTCTTC.

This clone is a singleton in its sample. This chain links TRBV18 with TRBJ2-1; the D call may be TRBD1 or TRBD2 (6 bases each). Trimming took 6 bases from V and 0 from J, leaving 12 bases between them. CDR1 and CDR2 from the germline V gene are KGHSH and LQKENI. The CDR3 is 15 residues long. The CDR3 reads CASSLQGGSYNEQFF. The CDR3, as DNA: TGTGCCAGCTCGCTACAGGGAGGCTCCTACAATGAGCAGTTCTTC. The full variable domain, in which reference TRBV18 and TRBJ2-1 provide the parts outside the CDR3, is NAGVMQNPRHLVRRRGQEARLRCSPMKGHSHVYWYRQLPEEGLKFMVYLQKENIIDESGMPKERFSAEFPKEGPSILRIQQVVRGDSAAYFCASSLQGGSYNEQFFGPGTRLTVL.

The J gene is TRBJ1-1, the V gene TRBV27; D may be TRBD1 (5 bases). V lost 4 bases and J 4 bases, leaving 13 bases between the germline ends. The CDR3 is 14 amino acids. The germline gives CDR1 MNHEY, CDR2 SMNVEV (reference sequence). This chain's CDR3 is CASSSLRVGTEAFF. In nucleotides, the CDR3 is TGTGCCAGCAGTTCACTCAGGGTTGGCACTGAAGCTTTCTTT.

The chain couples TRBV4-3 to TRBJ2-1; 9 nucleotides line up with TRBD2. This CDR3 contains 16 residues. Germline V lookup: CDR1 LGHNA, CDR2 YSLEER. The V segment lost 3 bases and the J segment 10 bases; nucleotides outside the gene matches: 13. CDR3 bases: TGCGCCAGCAGCCAGCCCGGGACTAGCATTTTAGGGGAGCAGTTCTTC. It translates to CASSQPGTSILGEQFF.

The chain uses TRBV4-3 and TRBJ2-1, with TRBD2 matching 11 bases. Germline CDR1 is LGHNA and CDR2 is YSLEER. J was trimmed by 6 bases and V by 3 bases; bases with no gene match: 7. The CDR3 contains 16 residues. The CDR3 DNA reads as TGCGCCAGCAGCCATGCACTAGCGGGAGTTTTCAATGAGCAGTTCTTC. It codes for CASSHALAGVFNEQFF.

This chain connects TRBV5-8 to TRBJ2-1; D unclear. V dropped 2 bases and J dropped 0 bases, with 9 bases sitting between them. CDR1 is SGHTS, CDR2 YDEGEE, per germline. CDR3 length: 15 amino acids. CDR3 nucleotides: TGTGCCAGCAGCTTATCACCAAGCTCCTACAATGAGCAGTTCTTC. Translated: CASSLSPSSYNEQFF.

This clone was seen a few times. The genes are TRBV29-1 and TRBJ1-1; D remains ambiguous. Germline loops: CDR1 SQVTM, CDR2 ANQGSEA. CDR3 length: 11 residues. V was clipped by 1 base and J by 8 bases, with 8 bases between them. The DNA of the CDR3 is TGCAGCGTTGAAGGTGAGTCAGAAGCTTTCTTT. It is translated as CSVEGESEAFF.

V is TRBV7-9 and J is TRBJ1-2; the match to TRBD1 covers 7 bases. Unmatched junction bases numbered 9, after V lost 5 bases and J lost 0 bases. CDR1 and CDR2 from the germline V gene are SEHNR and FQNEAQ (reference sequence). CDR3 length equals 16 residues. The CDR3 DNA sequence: TGTGCCAGCAGCGCAGACAGGGACCGAACTAACTATGGCTACACCTTC. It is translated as CASSADRDRTNYGYTF.

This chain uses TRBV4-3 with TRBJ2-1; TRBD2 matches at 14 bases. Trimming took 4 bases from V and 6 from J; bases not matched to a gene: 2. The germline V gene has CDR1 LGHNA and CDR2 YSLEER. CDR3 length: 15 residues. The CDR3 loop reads CASSPGTSGSNEQFF. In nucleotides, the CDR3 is TGCGCCAGCAGCCCAGGGACTAGCGGGAGCAATGAGCAGTTCTTC.

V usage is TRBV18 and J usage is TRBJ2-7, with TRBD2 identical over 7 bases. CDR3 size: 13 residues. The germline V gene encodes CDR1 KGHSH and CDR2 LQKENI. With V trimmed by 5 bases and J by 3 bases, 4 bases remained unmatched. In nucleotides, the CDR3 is TGTGCCAGCTCATCCCAGCGGGGCTACGAGCAGTACTTC. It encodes CASSSQRGYEQYF.

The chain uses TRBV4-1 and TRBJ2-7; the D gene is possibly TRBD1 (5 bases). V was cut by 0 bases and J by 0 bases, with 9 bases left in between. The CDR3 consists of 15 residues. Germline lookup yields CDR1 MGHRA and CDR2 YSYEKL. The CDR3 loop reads CASSQDDSLSYEQYF. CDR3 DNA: TGCGCCAGCAGCCAAGACGACAGCCTCTCCTACGAGCAGTACTTC.

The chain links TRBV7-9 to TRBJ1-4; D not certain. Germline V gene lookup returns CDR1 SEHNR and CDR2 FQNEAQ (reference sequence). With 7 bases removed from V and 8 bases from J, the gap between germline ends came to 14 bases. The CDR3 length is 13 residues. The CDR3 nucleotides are TGTGCCAGCACCCGACGGTTAGGAGAAAAACTGTTTTTT. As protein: CASTRRLGEKLFF.

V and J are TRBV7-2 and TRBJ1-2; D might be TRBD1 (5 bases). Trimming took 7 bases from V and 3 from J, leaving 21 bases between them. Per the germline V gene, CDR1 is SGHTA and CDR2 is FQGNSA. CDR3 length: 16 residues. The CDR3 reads CASTPARGTPHYGYTF. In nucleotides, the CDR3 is TGTGCCAGCACCCCAGCGAGAGGGACTCCCCACTATGGCTACACCTTC.

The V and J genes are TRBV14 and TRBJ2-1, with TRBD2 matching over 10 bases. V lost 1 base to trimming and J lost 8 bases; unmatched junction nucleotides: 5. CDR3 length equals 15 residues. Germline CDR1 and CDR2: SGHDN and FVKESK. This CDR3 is CASSQGLAGDDEQFF. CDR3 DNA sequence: TGTGCCAGCAGCCAAGGGCTAGCGGGAGATGATGAGCAGTTCTTC. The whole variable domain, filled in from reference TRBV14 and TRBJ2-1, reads EAGVTQFPSHSVIEKGQTVTLRCDPISGHDNLYWYRRVMGKEIKFLLHFVKESKQDESGMPNNRFLAERTGGTYSTLKVQPAELEDSGVYFCASSQGLAGDDEQFFGPGTRLTVL.

The CDR3 sequence is CASRMGVLNTGELFF. The CDR3, as DNA: TGTGCCAGCAGGATGGGGGTATTAAACACCGGGGAGCTGTTTTTT. The J gene is TRBJ2-2, the V gene TRBV6-1; D may be TRBD1 or TRBD2 (5 bases each). The CDR3 is made up of 15 amino acids. The V and J ends lost 6 bases and 2 bases respectively, with 13 bases between them. CDR1 is MNHNS, CDR2 SASEGT, per germline.

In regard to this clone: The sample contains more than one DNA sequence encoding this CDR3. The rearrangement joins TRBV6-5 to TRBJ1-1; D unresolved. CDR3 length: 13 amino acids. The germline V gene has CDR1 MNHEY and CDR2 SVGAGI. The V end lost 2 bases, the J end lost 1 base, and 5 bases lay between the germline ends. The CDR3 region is CASSYSENTEAFF. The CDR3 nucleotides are TGTGCCAGCAGTTACAGCGAGAACACTGAAGCTTTCTTT.